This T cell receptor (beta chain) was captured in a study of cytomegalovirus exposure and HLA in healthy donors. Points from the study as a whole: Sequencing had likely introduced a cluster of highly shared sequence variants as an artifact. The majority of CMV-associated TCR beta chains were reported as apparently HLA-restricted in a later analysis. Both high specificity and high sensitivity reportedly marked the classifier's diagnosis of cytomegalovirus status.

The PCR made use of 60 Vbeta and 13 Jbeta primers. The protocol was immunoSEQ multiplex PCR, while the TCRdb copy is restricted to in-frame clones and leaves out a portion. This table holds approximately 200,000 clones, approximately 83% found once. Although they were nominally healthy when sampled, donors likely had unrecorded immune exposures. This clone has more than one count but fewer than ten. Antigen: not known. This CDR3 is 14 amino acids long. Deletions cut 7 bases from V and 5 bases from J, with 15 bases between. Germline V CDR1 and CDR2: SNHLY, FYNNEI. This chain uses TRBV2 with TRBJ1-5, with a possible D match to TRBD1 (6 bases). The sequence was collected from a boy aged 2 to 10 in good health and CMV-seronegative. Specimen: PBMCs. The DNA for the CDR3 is TGTGCCAGCAACGCGGACAGCCCAGATCAGCCCCAGCATTTT. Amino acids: CASNADSPDQPQHF.